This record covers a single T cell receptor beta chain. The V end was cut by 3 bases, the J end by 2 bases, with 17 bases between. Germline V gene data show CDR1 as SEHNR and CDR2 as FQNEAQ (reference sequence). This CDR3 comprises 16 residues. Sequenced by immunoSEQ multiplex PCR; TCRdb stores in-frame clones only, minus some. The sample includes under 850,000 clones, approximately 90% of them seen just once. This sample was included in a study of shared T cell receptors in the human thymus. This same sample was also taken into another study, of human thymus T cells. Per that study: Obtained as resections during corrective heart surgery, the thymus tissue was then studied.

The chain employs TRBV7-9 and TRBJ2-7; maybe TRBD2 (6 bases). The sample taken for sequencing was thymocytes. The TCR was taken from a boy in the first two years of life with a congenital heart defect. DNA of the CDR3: TGTGCCAGCAGCTTTAACGCGGGGCAGGCGACCTACGAGCAGTACTTC. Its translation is CASSFNAGQATYEQYF.